This is a list of T cell receptor beta chains from one sample in a study of blood T cells in healthy people across ages. One entry per CDR3 protein, called by TCRdb with MiXCR from the 5' RACE reads. This sample has about 1 million distinct CDR3 sequences; under 55% occur once, and the top ten carry about 20%. Sequencing was performed on blood. Source of these receptors: an older woman in good health. The CDR3 runs from the conserved cysteine through the conserved F or W. Each record gives: clone size, V gene, D gene, J gene, CDR3 protein, CDR3 DNA. A D gene is named only where the DNA matches it firmly. Where a row states a size, it is once, few, many or the class of an expanded clone; other rows omit it.

clone size: NA
V gene: TRBV7-2
D gene: TRBD2
J gene: TRBJ2-1
CDR3 protein: CASSLRARTSGNNEQFF
CDR3 DNA: TGTGCCAGCAGCTTACGCGCCCGGACTAGCGGGAATAATGAGCAGTTCTTC

clone size: NA
V gene: TRBV28
D gene: TRBD2
J gene: TRBJ2-1
CDR3 protein: CASSPGGERYNEQFF
CDR3 DNA: TGTGCCAGCAGTCCTGGGGGGGAGAGGTACAATGAGCAGTTCTTC

clone size: few
V gene: TRBV11-1
D gene: NA
J gene: TRBJ2-6
CDR3 protein: CASSLADGALGGANVLTF
CDR3 DNA: TGTGCCAGCAGCTTAGCGGACGGGGCCCTGGGTGGGGCCAACGTCCTGACTTTC

clone size: few
V gene: TRBV5-1
D gene: NA
J gene: TRBJ2-7
CDR3 protein: CASSLGHGNSYEQYF
CDR3 DNA: TGCGCCAGCAGCTTGGGACACGGTAACTCCTACGAGCAGTACTTC

clone size: few
V gene: TRBV10-3
D gene: TRBD1
J gene: TRBJ1-1
CDR3 protein: CASQGVNTEAFF
CDR3 DNA: TGTGCCAGCCAGGGGGTCAACACTGAAGCTTTCTTT

clone size: NA
V gene: TRBV6-1
D gene: NA
J gene: TRBJ2-4
CDR3 protein: CASSVASRIAKNIQYF
CDR3 DNA: TGTGCCAGCAGTGTTGCTAGCCGGATAGCCAAAAACATTCAGTACTTC

clone size: NA
V gene: TRBV5-6
D gene: NA
J gene: TRBJ2-3
CDR3 protein: CASSLVQGPDTQYF
CDR3 DNA: TGTGCCAGCAGCTTGGTTCAGGGCCCAGATACGCAGTATTTT

clone size: once
V gene: TRBV28
D gene: TRBD1
J gene: TRBJ1-2
CDR3 protein: CTSSSTGGPRNYGYTF
CDR3 DNA: TGTACCAGCAGTTCGACAGGGGGGCCTCGTAACTATGGCTACACCTTC

clone size: many
V gene: TRBV7-3
D gene: TRBD2
J gene: TRBJ2-3
CDR3 protein: CASTESGNTDTQYF
CDR3 DNA: TGTGCCAGCACCGAAAGCGGGAATACAGATACGCAGTATTTT

clone size: NA
V gene: TRBV5-5
D gene: NA
J gene: TRBJ1-5
CDR3 protein: CASSFRGEGQPQHF
CDR3 DNA: TGTGCCAGCAGCTTCAGGGGAGAGGGCCAGCCCCAGCATTTT

clone size: few
V gene: TRBV20-1
D gene: TRBD1
J gene: TRBJ2-6
CDR3 protein: CSAQDQDRGSGANVLTF
CDR3 DNA: TGCAGTGCTCAAGACCAGGACAGGGGTTCTGGGGCCAACGTCCTGACTTTC

clone size: NA
V gene: TRBV27
D gene: NA
J gene: TRBJ1-2
CDR3 protein: CASSVGQGRYGYTF
CDR3 DNA: TGTGCCAGCAGTGTAGGGCAGGGTCGTTATGGCTACACCTTC

clone size: NA
V gene: TRBV7-6
D gene: TRBD2
J gene: TRBJ2-1
CDR3 protein: CASSLAGLAGRDEQFF
CDR3 DNA: TGTGCCAGCAGCTTAGCGGGGCTAGCGGGAAGGGATGAGCAGTTCTTC

clone size: NA
V gene: TRBV7-3
D gene: NA
J gene: TRBJ2-6
CDR3 protein: CAGSSEKLRQHLSGANVLTF
CDR3 DNA: TGTGCCGGCAGCTCCGAAAAATTGAGACAGCACCTCTCTGGGGCCAACGTCCTGACTTTC

clone size: few
V gene: TRBV14
D gene: TRBD1
J gene: TRBJ2-7
CDR3 protein: CASSQGHRGYEQYF
CDR3 DNA: TGTGCCAGCAGCCAAGGGCACAGGGGCTACGAGCAGTACTTC

clone size: few
V gene: TRBV6-5
D gene: TRBD2
J gene: TRBJ2-5
CDR3 protein: CASMGAGGRSETQYF
CDR3 DNA: TGTGCCAGCATGGGAGCGGGAGGTCGTTCAGAGACCCAGTACTTC

clone size: once
V gene: TRBV20-1
D gene: NA
J gene: TRBJ2-2
CDR3 protein: CSARQAHHVTGELFF
CDR3 DNA: TGCAGTGCTAGACAGGCCCACCACGTAACCGGGGAGCTGTTTTTT

clone size: NA
V gene: TRBV15
D gene: NA
J gene: TRBJ2-5
CDR3 protein: CATSRESGEQYF
CDR3 DNA: TGTGCCACCAGCAGAGAGAGTGGAGAGCAGTACTTC

clone size: few
V gene: TRBV2
D gene: NA
J gene: TRBJ1-1
CDR3 protein: CASSTQGTEAFF
CDR3 DNA: TGTGCCAGCAGTACCCAGGGGACTGAAGCTTTCTTT

clone size: NA
V gene: TRBV10-3
D gene: TRBD1
J gene: TRBJ1-2
CDR3 protein: CAISEGTGNGYTF
CDR3 DNA: TGTGCCATCAGTGAAGGGACAGGGAACGGCTACACCTTC

clone size: few
V gene: TRBV6-5
D gene: NA
J gene: TRBJ2-5
CDR3 protein: CASSSGAGGVIQYF
CDR3 DNA: TGTGCCAGCAGTTCCGGAGCAGGGGGGGTGATCCAGTACTTC

clone size: NA
V gene: TRBV12-3/TRBV12-4
D gene: NA
J gene: TRBJ2-3
CDR3 protein: CASSFLVPTYTDTQYF
CDR3 DNA: TGTGCCAGCAGTTTTTTAGTCCCAACCTACACAGATACGCAGTATTTT

clone size: NA
V gene: TRBV7-9
D gene: NA
J gene: TRBJ1-2
CDR3 protein: CASSPPSAGVRTNGYTF
CDR3 DNA: TGTGCCAGCAGCCCCCCTTCCGCCGGGGTTAGAACGAATGGCTACACCTTC

clone size: NA
V gene: TRBV5-1
D gene: NA
J gene: TRBJ1-4
CDR3 protein: CASSPGAPNEKLFF
CDR3 DNA: TGCGCCAGCAGCCCAGGGGCCCCTAATGAAAAACTGTTTTTT

clone size: NA
V gene: TRBV20-1
D gene: TRBD1
J gene: TRBJ2-5
CDR3 protein: CSARVTGAPETQYF
CDR3 DNA: TGCAGTGCTAGGGTAACAGGGGCCCCAGAGACCCAGTACTTC

clone size: NA
V gene: TRBV9
D gene: TRBD2
J gene: TRBJ2-5
CDR3 protein: CASSHGGEETQYF
CDR3 DNA: TGTGCCAGCAGCCATGGGGGGGAAGAGACCCAGTACTTC

clone size: NA
V gene: TRBV7-9
D gene: NA
J gene: TRBJ2-5
CDR3 protein: CASSPMGVEQYF
CDR3 DNA: TGTGCCAGCAGCCCGATGGGGGTAGAGCAGTACTTC

clone size: NA
V gene: TRBV9
D gene: NA
J gene: TRBJ2-7
CDR3 protein: CASSARDSQYGQYF
CDR3 DNA: TGTGCCAGCAGCGCGCGGGACAGTCAGTATGGGCAGTACTTC

clone size: NA
V gene: TRBV28
D gene: TRBD2
J gene: TRBJ2-1
CDR3 protein: CASSLRDLAGGLPEQFF
CDR3 DNA: TGTGCCAGCAGTTTAAGGGATCTAGCGGGGGGCCTGCCTGAGCAGTTCTTC

clone size: few
V gene: TRBV28
D gene: TRBD1
J gene: TRBJ1-5
CDR3 protein: CASSQIGTAAHSNQPQHF
CDR3 DNA: TGTGCCAGCAGTCAAATCGGGACAGCGGCACATAGCAATCAGCCCCAGCATTTT

clone size: NA
V gene: TRBV28
D gene: NA
J gene: TRBJ2-1
CDR3 protein: CASSSTGGGYNEQFF
CDR3 DNA: TGTGCCAGCAGTTCGACAGGTGGAGGCTACAATGAGCAGTTCTTC

clone size: NA
V gene: TRBV20-1
D gene: TRBD2
J gene: TRBJ2-1
CDR3 protein: CSAPLTSGYNEQFF
CDR3 DNA: TGCAGTGCGCCTCTCACTAGCGGATACAATGAGCAGTTCTTC

clone size: few
V gene: TRBV12-5
D gene: NA
J gene: TRBJ2-5
CDR3 protein: CASSKQEVGETQYF
CDR3 DNA: TGTGCTAGTTCGAAACAGGAGGTAGGGGAGACCCAGTACTTC

clone size: few
V gene: TRBV9
D gene: NA
J gene: TRBJ2-1
CDR3 protein: CASSPASINEQFF
CDR3 DNA: TGTGCCAGCAGCCCCGCGAGCATCAATGAGCAGTTCTTC

clone size: NA
V gene: TRBV11-2
D gene: NA
J gene: TRBJ2-7
CDR3 protein: CASSLGRLNYEQYF
CDR3 DNA: TGTGCCAGCAGCTTAGGTAGATTAAACTACGAGCAGTACTTC

clone size: once
V gene: TRBV28
D gene: TRBD1
J gene: TRBJ2-6
CDR3 protein: CASSPGQGGGANVLTF
CDR3 DNA: TGTGCCAGCAGTCCTGGACAGGGTGGTGGGGCCAACGTCCTGACTTTC

clone size: few
V gene: TRBV7-9
D gene: TRBD1
J gene: TRBJ2-7
CDR3 protein: CASSSRTGLTHEQYF
CDR3 DNA: TGTGCCAGCAGCTCCCGGACAGGCTTAACCCACGAGCAGTACTTC